This TCR beta chain was sequenced during a study of blood T cell repertoires in COVID-19. There are 13 residues in the CDR3. V gave up 9 bases and J gave up 2 bases; unmatched junction bases: 6. The germline V gene has CDR1 MNHEY and CDR2 SVGAGI. The repertoire was sequenced with immunoSEQ multiplex PCR; TCRdb's copy has only in-frame clones and lacks some. Here the sample spans a few hundred thousand clones, around 84% being singletons. This clone was seen just once. The specimen sequenced was PBMCs or T cells enriched from blood (not recorded which). This chain joins TRBV6-5 and TRBJ1-2, with 7 bases aligning to TRBD1. The TCR sequence derives from a man in his thirties or forties with acute COVID-19. The CDR3 DNA follows: TGTGCCAGTAAACCGACAGGGAACTATGGCTACACCTTC. This translates into CASKPTGNYGYTF.